The TCR beta chain under discussion was sequenced for a study of long-term antiretroviral therapy in people with HIV. Study overall: Collection dates of the earliest samples fall about a decade before the 2015 immediate-ART recommendation.

Germline assignment: CDR1 MNHNS and CDR2 SASEGT. Trimming stripped 3 bases from V and 7 bases from J, with 15 bases between. The CDR3 is 15 amino acids. Every one of the participants with HIV received treatment in the United States. It was version v3.0 of the immunoSEQ assay that was run at survey level. Profiling relied on immunoSEQ multiplex PCR, and the TCRdb table lists in-frame clones only, not all of them. The sample includes under 30,000 clones, around 95% of them seen just once. The genes are TRBV6-1 and TRBJ1-4, with D perhaps matching TRBD1 (6 bases). The TCR was taken from a man aged 45 to 65 with HIV. This material consisted of unsorted PBMCs, taken 5.3 years after starting antiretroviral therapy. CDR3 nucleotides: TGTGCCAGCAGTGATAAGGCAGGGGCGGTTGAAAAACTGTTTTTT. Translated: CASSDKAGAVEKLFF.